The clone carrying this T cell receptor (beta chain) was counted at least ten times. From RNA, the CDR3 regions of TCR beta chains were amplified and sequenced. A first-round RT-PCR used HTBI primers, followed by a second-round multiplex PCR. TCRdb reprocessed the multiplex PCR reads via MiXCR and lists one record per CDR3 protein. The top ten clones hold 2.5% to 3.5% of a sample with about 640,000 distinct CDR3 sequences, approximately 39% of them seen once. Where ophthalmopathy was present, donors had moderate-to-severe activity, CAS ≥3, NOSPECS ≥4 and duration under 3 months. These data come from a study of Graves' ophthalmopathy and Graves' hyperthyroidism. Trimming left V 8 bases short and J 6 bases short, with 19 bases between. The CDR3 loop spans 15 amino acids. Germline lookup yields CDR1 LNHDA and CDR2 SQIVND (reference sequence).

Sequencing was carried out using peripheral blood. The source of this sequence is an adult man with Graves' ophthalmopathy. This chain uses TRBV19 with TRBJ1-4, with D possibly being TRBD1 (5 bases). CDR3 loop: CASATGRLPDEKLFF. The CDR3 nucleotides read TGTGCCAGTGCCACAGGTCGATTACCAGATGAAAAACTGTTTTTT.